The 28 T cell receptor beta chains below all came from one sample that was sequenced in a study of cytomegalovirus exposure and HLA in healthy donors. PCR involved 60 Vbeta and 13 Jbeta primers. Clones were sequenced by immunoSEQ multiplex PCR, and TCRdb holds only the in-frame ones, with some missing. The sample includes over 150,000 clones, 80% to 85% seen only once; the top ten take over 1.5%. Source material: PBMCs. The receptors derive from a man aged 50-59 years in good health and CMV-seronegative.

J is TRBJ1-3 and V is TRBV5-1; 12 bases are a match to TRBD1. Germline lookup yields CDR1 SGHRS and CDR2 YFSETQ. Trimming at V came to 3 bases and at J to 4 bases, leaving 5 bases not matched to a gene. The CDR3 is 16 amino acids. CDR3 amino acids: CASSSGQGARGNTIYF. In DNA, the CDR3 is TGCGCCAGCAGCTCGGGACAGGGGGCGAGGGGAAACACCATATATTTT.

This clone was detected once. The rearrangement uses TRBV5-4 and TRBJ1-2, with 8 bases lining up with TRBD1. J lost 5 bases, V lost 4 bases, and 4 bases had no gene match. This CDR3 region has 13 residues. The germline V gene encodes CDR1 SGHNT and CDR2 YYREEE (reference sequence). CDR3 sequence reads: CASSRDRNYGYTF. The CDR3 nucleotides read TGTGCCAGCAGCCGGGACAGGAATTATGGCTACACCTTC.

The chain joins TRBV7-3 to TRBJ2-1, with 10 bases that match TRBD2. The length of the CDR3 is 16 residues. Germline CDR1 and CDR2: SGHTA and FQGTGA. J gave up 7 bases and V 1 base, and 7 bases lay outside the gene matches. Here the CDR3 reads CASSLIVSSGRNEQFF. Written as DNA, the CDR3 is TGTGCCAGCAGCTTAATAGTATCTAGCGGGAGAAATGAGCAGTTCTTC. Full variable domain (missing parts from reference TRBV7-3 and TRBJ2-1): GAGVSQTPSNKVTEKGKYVELRCDPISGHTALYWYRQSLGQGPEFLIYFQGTGAADDSGLPNDRFFAVRPEGSVSTLKIQRTERGDSAVYLCASSLIVSSGRNEQFFGPGTRLTVL.

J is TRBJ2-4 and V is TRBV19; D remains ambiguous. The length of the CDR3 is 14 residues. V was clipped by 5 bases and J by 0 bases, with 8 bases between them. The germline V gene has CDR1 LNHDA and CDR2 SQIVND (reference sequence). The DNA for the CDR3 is TGTGCCAGTAGTTTCGGAGCAGCCAAAAACATTCAGTACTTC. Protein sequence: CASSFGAAKNIQYF.

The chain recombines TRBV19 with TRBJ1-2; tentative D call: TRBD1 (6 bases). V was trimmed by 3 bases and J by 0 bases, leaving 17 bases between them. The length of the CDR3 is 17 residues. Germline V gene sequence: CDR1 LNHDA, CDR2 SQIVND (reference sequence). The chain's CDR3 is CASSINGDRSTNYGYTF. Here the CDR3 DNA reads TGTGCCAGTAGTATTAACGGAGACAGGAGCACTAACTATGGCTACACCTTC.

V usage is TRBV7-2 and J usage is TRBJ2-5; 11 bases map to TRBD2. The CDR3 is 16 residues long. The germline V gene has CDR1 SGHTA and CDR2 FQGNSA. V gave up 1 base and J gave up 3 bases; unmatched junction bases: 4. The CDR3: CASSLGLLAGEETQYF. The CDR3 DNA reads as TGTGCCAGCAGCTTAGGTTTACTAGCGGGAGAAGAGACCCAGTACTTC.

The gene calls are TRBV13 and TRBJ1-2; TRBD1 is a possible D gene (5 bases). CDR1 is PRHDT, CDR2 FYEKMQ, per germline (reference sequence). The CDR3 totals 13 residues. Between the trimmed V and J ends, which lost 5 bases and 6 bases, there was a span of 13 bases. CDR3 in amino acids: CASSPNRGDGYTF. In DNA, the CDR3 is TGTGCCAGCAGCCCCAATCGGGGGGATGGCTACACCTTC.

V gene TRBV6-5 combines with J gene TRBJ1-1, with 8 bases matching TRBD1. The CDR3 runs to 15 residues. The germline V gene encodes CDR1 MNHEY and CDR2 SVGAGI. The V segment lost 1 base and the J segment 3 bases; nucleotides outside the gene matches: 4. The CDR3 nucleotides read TGTGCCAGCAGTTACTTTCCGACAGGGGACACTGAAGCTTTCTTT. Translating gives CASSYFPTGDTEAFF.

In DNA, the CDR3 is TGTGCCAGCAGCGAACCGCTAGCGGGGAGAGAGAACACCGGGGAGCTGTTTTTT. Translating it yields CASSEPLAGRENTGELFF. The chain joins TRBV7-2 to TRBJ2-2, with TRBD2 identical over 9 bases. CDR1 is SGHTA and CDR2 is FQGNSA in the germline V gene. The CDR3 runs 18 residues. J was trimmed by 1 base and V by 5 bases; bases with no gene match: 11.

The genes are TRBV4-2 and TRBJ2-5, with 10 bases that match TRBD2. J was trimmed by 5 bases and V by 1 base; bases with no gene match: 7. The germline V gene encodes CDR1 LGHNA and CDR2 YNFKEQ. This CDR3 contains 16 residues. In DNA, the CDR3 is TGTGCCAGCAGCCAAGCAGCGGGGGGGAGGAAGGAGACCCAGTACTTC. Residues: CASSQAAGGRKETQYF.

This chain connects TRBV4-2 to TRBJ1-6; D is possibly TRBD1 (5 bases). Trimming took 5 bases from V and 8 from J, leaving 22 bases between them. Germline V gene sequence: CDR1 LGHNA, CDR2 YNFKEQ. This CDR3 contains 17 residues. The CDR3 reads CASSTSISAGRYSPLHF. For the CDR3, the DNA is TGTGCCAGCAGCACCAGTATCTCCGCGGGGCGATATTCACCCCTCCACTTT.

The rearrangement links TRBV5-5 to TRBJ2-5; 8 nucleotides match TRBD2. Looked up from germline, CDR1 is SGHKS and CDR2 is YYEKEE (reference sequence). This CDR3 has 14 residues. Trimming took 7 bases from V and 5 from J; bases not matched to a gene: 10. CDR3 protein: CASRSSGARETQYF. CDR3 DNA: TGTGCCAGCCGGAGTAGCGGGGCGCGGGAGACCCAGTACTTC. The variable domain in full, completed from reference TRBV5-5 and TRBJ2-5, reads DAGVTQSPTHLIKTRGQQVTLRCSPISGHKSVSWYQQVLGQGPQFIFQYYEKEERGRGNFPDRFSARQFPNYSSELNVNALLLGDSALYLCASRSSGARETQYFGPGTRLLVL.

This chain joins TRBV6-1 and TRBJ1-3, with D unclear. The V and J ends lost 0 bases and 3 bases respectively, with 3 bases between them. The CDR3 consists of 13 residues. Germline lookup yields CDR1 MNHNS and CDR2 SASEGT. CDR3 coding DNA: TGTGCCAGCAGTGAAGCTAGTGGAAACACCATATATTTT. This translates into CASSEASGNTIYF.

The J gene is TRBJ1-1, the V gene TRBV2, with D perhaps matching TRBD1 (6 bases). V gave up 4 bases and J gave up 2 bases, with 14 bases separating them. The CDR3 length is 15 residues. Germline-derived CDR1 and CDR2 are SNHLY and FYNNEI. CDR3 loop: CASSGADRSNTEAFF. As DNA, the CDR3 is TGTGCCAGCAGTGGGGCCGACAGGTCTAACACTGAAGCTTTCTTT.

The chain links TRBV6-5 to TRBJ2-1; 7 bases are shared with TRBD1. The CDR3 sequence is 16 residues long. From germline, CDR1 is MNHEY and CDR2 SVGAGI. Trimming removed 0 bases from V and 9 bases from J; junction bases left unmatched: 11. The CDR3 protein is CASSYSDRRHGAEQFF. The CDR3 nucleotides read TGTGCCAGCAGTTACTCGGACAGGAGGCATGGGGCTGAGCAGTTCTTC.

Here the CDR3 reads CASSHNRGETQYF. CDR3 DNA: TGTGCCAGCAGCCACAACAGGGGTGAGACCCAGTACTTC. This sequence joins TRBV11-2 and TRBJ2-5; 7 bases map to TRBD1. Germline loops: CDR1 SGHAT, CDR2 FQNNGV. The CDR3 spans 13 residues. J lost 5 bases, V lost 5 bases, and 5 bases had no gene match.

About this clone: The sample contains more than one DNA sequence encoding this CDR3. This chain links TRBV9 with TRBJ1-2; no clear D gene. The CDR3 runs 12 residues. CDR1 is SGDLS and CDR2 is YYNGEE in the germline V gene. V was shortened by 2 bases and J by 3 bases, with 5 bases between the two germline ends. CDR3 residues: CASSVADYGYTF. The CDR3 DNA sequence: TGTGCCAGCAGCGTGGCTGACTATGGCTACACCTTC.

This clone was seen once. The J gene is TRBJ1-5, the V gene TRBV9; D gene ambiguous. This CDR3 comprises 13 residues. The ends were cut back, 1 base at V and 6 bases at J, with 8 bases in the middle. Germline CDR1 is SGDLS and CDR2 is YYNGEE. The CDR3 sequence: CASSVTFTQPQHF. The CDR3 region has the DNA TGTGCCAGCAGCGTAACTTTCACTCAGCCCCAGCATTTT.

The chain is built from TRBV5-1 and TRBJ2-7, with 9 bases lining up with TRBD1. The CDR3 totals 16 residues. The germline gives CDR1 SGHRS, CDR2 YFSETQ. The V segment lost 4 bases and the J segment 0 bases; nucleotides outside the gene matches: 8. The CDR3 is CASSMSGTGYSYEQYF. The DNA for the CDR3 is TGCGCCAGCAGCATGTCCGGGACAGGGTACTCCTACGAGCAGTACTTC. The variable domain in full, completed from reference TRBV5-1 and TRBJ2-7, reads KAGVTQTPRYLIKTRGQQVTLSCSPISGHRSVSWYQQTPGQGLQFLFEYFSETQRNKGNFPGRFSGRQFSNSRSEMNVSTLELGDSALYLCASSMSGTGYSYEQYFGPGTRLTVT.

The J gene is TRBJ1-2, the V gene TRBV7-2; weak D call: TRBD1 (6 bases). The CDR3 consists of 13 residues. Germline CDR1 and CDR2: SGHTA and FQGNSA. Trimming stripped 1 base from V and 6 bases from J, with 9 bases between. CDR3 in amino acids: CASSLEGGDGYTF. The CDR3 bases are TGTGCCAGCAGCTTAGAGGGGGGGGATGGCTACACCTTC.

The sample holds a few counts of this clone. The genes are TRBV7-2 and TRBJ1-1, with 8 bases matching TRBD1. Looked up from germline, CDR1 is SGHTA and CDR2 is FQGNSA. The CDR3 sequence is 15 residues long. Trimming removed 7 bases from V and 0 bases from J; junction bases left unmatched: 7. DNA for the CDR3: TGTGCCAGCAACCTAGGGACAGGACTGAACACTGAAGCTTTCTTT. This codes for CASNLGTGLNTEAFF.

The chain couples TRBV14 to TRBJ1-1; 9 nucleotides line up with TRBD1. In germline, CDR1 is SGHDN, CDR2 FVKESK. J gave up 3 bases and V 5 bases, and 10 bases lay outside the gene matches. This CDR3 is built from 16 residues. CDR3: CASSAGQGTLYTEAFF. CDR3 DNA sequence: TGTGCCAGCAGCGCGGGACAGGGCACCCTCTACACTGAAGCTTTCTTT.

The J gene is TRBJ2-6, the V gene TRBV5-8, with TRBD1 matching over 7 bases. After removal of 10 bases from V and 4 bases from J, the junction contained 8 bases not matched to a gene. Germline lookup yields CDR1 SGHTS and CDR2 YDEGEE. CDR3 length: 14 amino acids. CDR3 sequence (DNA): TGTGCCGCCGACAGGGATCCCGGGGCCAACGTCCTGACTTTC. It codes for CAADRDPGANVLTF.

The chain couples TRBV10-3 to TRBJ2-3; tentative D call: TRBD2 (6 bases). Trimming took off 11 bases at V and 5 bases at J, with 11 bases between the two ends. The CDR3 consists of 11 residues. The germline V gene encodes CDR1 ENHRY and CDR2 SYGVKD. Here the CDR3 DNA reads TGTGCCTCCAAGGGAGGAGATACGCAGTATTTT. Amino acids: CASKGGDTQYF.

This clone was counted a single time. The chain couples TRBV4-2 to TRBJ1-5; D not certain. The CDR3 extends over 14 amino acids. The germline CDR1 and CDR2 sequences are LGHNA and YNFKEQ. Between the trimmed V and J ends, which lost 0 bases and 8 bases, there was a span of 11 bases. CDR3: CASSQEGRTEPQHF. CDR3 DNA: TGTGCCAGCAGCCAAGAAGGGAGAACTGAGCCCCAGCATTTT.

In DNA, the CDR3 is TGTGCCAGCAGCTTCCTGACCGGGACAACCTACGAGCAGTACTTC. This encodes CASSFLTGTTYEQYF. The V and J genes are TRBV11-2 and TRBJ2-7, with a possible D match to TRBD1 (6 bases). This CDR3 spans 15 amino acids. Germline lookup yields CDR1 SGHAT and CDR2 FQNNGV. Trimming cost V 3 bases and J 2 bases, with 14 bases left between them.

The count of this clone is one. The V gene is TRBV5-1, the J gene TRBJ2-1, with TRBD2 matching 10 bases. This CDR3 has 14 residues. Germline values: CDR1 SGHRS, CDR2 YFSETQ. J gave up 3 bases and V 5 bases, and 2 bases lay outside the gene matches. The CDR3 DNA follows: TGCGCCAGCAGGCCTAGCGGGGGCTACAATGAGCAGTTCTTC. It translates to CASRPSGGYNEQFF.

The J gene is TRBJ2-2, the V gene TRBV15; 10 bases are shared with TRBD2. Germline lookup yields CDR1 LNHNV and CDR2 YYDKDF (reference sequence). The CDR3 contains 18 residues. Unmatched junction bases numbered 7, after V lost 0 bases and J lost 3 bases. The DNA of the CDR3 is TGTGCCACCAGCAGAGATCAACGGCTAGCGGGAGACACCGGGGAGCTGTTTTTT. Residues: CATSRDQRLAGDTGELFF.